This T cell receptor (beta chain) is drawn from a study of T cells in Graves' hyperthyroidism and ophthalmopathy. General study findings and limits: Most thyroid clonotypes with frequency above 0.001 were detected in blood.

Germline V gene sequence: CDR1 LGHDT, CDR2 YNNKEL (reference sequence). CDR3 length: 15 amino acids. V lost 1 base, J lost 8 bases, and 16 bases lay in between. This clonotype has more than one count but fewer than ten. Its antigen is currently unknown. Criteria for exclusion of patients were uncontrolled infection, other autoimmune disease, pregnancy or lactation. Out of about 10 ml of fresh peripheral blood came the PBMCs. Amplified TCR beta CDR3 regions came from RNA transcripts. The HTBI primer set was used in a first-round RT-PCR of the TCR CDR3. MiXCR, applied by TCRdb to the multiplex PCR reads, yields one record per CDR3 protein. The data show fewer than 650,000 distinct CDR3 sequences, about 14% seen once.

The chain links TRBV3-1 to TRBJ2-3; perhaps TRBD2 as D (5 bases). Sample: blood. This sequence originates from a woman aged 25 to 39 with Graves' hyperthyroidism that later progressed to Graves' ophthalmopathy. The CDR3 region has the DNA TGTGCCAGCAGCCAAGGAGTGGAGGTTCGGGTTACGCAGTATTTT. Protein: CASSQGVEVRVTQYF.